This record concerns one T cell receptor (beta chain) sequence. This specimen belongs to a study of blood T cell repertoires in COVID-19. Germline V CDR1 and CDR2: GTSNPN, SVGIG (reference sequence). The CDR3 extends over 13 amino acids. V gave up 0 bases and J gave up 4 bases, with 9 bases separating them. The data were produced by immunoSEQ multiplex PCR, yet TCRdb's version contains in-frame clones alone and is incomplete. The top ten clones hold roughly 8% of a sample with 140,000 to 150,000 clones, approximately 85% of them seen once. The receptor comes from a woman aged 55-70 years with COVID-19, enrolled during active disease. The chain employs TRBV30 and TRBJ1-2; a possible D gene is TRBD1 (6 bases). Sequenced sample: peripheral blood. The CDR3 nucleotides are TGTGCCTGGAGTGTGGGGGCAGGCTATGGCTACACCTTC. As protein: CAWSVGAGYGYTF.